Following are 19 T cell receptor beta chains from one sample sequenced in a study of cytomegalovirus exposure and HLA in healthy donors. It was with 60 Vbeta and 13 Jbeta primers that the PCR ran. The data were produced by immunoSEQ multiplex PCR, yet TCRdb's version contains in-frame clones alone and is incomplete. The top ten hold more than 1.5% of the sample, which has 190,000 or so clones, around 83% seen once. Input material: PBMCs. These TCRs come from a man in his fifties or sixties in good health and CMV-seronegative.

This chain joins TRBV19 and TRBJ1-4; TRBD1 might be the D (5 bases). The germline V gene encodes CDR1 LNHDA and CDR2 SQIVND (reference sequence). This CDR3 has 15 residues. V was pared by 3 bases and J by 7 bases, with 15 bases between. The CDR3 reads CASSMMGTGSEKLFF. The DNA of the CDR3 is TGTGCCAGTAGTATGATGGGGACCGGGAGTGAAAAACTGTTTTTT.

This sequence joins TRBV4-2 and TRBJ2-6; D remains unclear. V lost 0 bases, J lost 1 base, and 7 bases lay in between. Germline V CDR1 and CDR2: LGHNA, YNFKEQ. CDR3 length equals 16 residues. CDR3 sequence (DNA): TGTGCCAGCAGCCAAGATCCACAGTCTGGGGCCAACGTCCTGACTTTC. Translated: CASSQDPQSGANVLTF.

The gene calls are TRBV5-8 and TRBJ2-7; TRBD2 might be the D (6 bases). V was shortened by 4 bases and J by 2 bases, with 16 bases between the two germline ends. CDR3 size: 15 residues. The germline CDR1 and CDR2 sequences are SGHTS and YDEGEE. In nucleotides, the CDR3 is TGTGCCAGCAGCAAGGCGGGACTGAAGACCTACGAGCAGTACTTC. Translation gives CASSKAGLKTYEQYF.

The chain combines TRBV9 with TRBJ2-2, with D maybe TRBD1 (6 bases). This CDR3 is built from 15 residues. The V gene's germline CDR1 is SGDLS and CDR2 YYNGEE. The V end was cut by 3 bases, the J end by 6 bases, with 15 bases between. The CDR3 region is CASSASTGLAGELFF. The DNA for the CDR3 is TGTGCCAGCAGCGCCAGTACAGGGTTAGCCGGGGAGCTGTTTTTT.

The chain is built from TRBV2 and TRBJ2-3, with D hard to call. The germline V and J ends were trimmed by 6 bases and 1 base, with 8 bases remaining between them. Germline lookup yields CDR1 SNHLY and CDR2 FYNNEI. The CDR3 is 13 amino acids. The DNA for the CDR3 is TGTGCCAGCAGAGAACGGGGCACAGATACGCAGTATTTT. It specifies CASRERGTDTQYF.

The rearrangement links TRBV6-1 to TRBJ1-1, with D perhaps matching TRBD1 (5 bases). Per the germline V gene, CDR1 is MNHNS and CDR2 is SASEGT. This CDR3 spans 13 amino acids. Trimming shortened V by 4 bases and J by 7 bases, and 13 bases separated the two germline ends. Written as DNA, the CDR3 is TGTGCCAGCAGTGGGAGGGGTGCGGGTGAAGCTTTCTTT. It yields the protein CASSGRGAGEAFF.

V is TRBV7-3 and J is TRBJ2-3, with 7 bases fitting TRBD2. The germline gives CDR1 SGHTA, CDR2 FQGTGA. The CDR3 loop spans 15 amino acids. V lost 2 bases to trimming and J lost 3 bases; unmatched junction nucleotides: 5. The CDR3 spells CASSLFSGSTDTQYF. The CDR3 DNA sequence: TGTGCCAGCAGCTTATTTAGCGGGTCGACAGATACGCAGTATTTT.

The V call is TRBV27, the J call TRBJ2-2, with D possibly being TRBD2 (6 bases). V lost 2 bases and J 1 base, leaving 14 bases between the germline ends. The CDR3 has 17 residues. Germline V gene sequence: CDR1 MNHEY, CDR2 SMNVEV (reference sequence). CDR3 coding DNA: TGTGCCAGCAGTTTAGGGGGGTACGCGGGGAACACCGGGGAGCTGTTTTTT. As protein: CASSLGGYAGNTGELFF.

This rearrangement joins TRBV5-1 to TRBJ2-5; D gene unclear. Germline V gives CDR1 SGHRS, CDR2 YFSETQ. Trimming left V 4 bases short and J 11 bases short, with 15 bases between. This CDR3 spans 12 amino acids. The CDR3 spells CASSHIEKEQYF. The CDR3 coding sequence is TGCGCCAGCAGCCATATTGAGAAGGAGCAGTACTTC.

A remark on this clone: Other DNA sequences within the sample encode an identical CDR3. The rearrangement uses TRBV30 and TRBJ1-5; TRBD1 matches 7 bases. V gave up 0 bases and J gave up 4 bases; unmatched junction bases: 0. Germline V gene sequence: CDR1 GTSNPN, CDR2 SVGIG (reference sequence). This CDR3 has 13 amino acids. The CDR3 DNA is TGTGCCTGGAGTGTACAGGGGAATCAGCCCCAGCATTTT. This gives the protein CAWSVQGNQPQHF.

In regard to this clone: One junction end disagrees with the germline gene, perhaps due to a read error. The chain is built from TRBV7-7 and TRBJ1-2; no clear D gene. The CDR3 length is 14 residues. Germline V gene lookup returns CDR1 SSHAT and CDR2 FNYEAQ (reference sequence). The CDR3 spells CASSPIRVAHGYTF. The CDR3 nucleotides read TGTGCTAGCAGCCCAATCCGGGTGGCTCACGGCTACACCTTC.

This chain connects TRBV6-1 to TRBJ2-2; maybe TRBD2 (5 bases). The length of the CDR3 is 13 residues. The germline gives CDR1 MNHNS, CDR2 SASEGT. Trimming pared 9 bases from V and 6 bases from J, leaving 14 bases between. CDR3 sequence (DNA): TGTGCCAGTCGCCCCTCGGGGTCCGGGGAGCTGTTTTTT. Its protein is CASRPSGSGELFF.

This clone showed up just once. V is TRBV4-3 and J is TRBJ2-3; TRBD2 matches 13 bases. Per germline, CDR1 LGHNA and CDR2 YSLEER. V shed 3 bases, J shed 5 bases, and the junction held 11 bases outside the gene matches. This CDR3 has 18 amino acids. The CDR3 sequence: CASSHPHGTSGIVDTQYF. The CDR3 coding sequence is TGCGCCAGCAGCCATCCACACGGGACTAGCGGGATAGTAGATACGCAGTATTTT.

This sequence joins TRBV29-1 and TRBJ2-7; D gene uncertain. Germline V gives CDR1 SQVTM, CDR2 ANQGSEA. V lost 5 bases and J 5 bases, leaving 19 bases between the germline ends. This CDR3 is 14 amino acids long. The DNA for the CDR3 is TGCAGCGTTTCTTCCGGGTTTTTGTTCAACGAGCAGTACTTC. This codes for CSVSSGFLFNEQYF.

With respect to this clone: The same CDR3 is also encoded by other DNA sequences in this sample. This chain joins TRBV7-2 and TRBJ2-5; TRBD2 agrees at 10 bases. Germline V gene sequence: CDR1 SGHTA, CDR2 FQGNSA. V lost 0 bases and J lost 4; bases outside the gene matches: 5. The CDR3 runs to 16 residues. For the CDR3, the DNA is TGTGCCAGCAGCTTAGCACAGCGGGGGGGCCTAGAGACCCAGTACTTC. Translated: CASSLAQRGGLETQYF.

CDR3 in DNA: TGTGCCAGCGCCCAGCGCTATAATTCACCCCTCCACTTT. Translation gives CASAQRYNSPLHF. The genes are TRBV7-2 and TRBJ1-6; no clear D. The CDR3 is 13 amino acids. Germline lookup yields CDR1 SGHTA and CDR2 FQGNSA. Between the trimmed V and J ends, which lost 8 bases and 3 bases, there was a span of 8 bases.

This clone has only a few counts. This rearrangement joins TRBV19 to TRBJ2-5; 7 positions agree with TRBD2. Germline assignment: CDR1 LNHDA and CDR2 SQIVND (reference sequence). CDR3 length: 15 residues. J gave up 0 bases and V 2 bases, and 3 bases lay outside the gene matches. The CDR3 loop is CASSISGTNQETQYF. CDR3 nucleotide sequence: TGTGCCAGTAGTATATCCGGGACTAACCAAGAGACCCAGTACTTC.

The chain is built from TRBV13 and TRBJ1-4; possibly TRBD1 for D (6 bases). Germline V lookup: CDR1 PRHDT, CDR2 FYEKMQ (reference sequence). This CDR3 contains 16 residues. V gave up 5 bases and J gave up 7 bases, with 20 bases separating them. CDR3 sequence (DNA): TGTGCCAGCAGCGGAACCCGGGGGGGCAGGTCTGAAAAACTGTTTTTT. Translating gives CASSGTRGGRSEKLFF. Variable domain in full (rest from reference TRBV13 and TRBJ1-4): AAGVIQSPRHLIKEKRETATLKCYPIPRHDTVYWYQQGPGQDPQFLISFYEKMQSDKGSIPDRFSAQQFSDYHSELNMSSLELGDSALYFCASSGTRGGRSEKLFFGSGTQLSVL.

Regarding this clone: Other DNA sequences of this sample code for an identical CDR3. V and J are TRBV6-5 and TRBJ2-7; 8 bases fit TRBD1. J was trimmed by 4 bases and V by 0 bases; bases with no gene match: 5. Per the germline V gene, CDR1 is MNHEY and CDR2 is SVGAGI. CDR3 size: 15 residues. The CDR3 sequence is CASSYSRTGTYEQYF. CDR3 in DNA: TGTGCCAGCAGTTACTCGAGGACAGGGACATACGAGCAGTACTTC.